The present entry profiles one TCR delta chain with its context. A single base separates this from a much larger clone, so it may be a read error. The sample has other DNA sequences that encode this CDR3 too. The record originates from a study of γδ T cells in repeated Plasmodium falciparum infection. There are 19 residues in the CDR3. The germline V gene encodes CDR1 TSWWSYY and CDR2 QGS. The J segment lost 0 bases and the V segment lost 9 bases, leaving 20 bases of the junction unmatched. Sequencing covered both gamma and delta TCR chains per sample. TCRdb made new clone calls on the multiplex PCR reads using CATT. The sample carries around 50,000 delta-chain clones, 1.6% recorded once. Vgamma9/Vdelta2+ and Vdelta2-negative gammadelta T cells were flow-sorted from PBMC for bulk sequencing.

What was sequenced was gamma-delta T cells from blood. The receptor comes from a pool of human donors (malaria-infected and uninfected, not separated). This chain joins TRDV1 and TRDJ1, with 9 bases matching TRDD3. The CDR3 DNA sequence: TGTGCTCTAGGGCCTCCCCCCGCCCGGGGATACGCGTACACCGATAAACTCATCTTT. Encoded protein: CALGPPPARGYAYTDKLIF.